This T cell receptor (beta chain) was recorded in a study of shared T cell receptors in the human thymus. Clones were sequenced by immunoSEQ multiplex PCR, and TCRdb holds only the in-frame ones, with some missing. The sample holds about 380,000 clones, 85% to 95% seen once. The TCR originated in a human donor. The sample taken for sequencing was thymocytes.

The CDR3 sequence is CASSRRGTGPYEQYF. CDR3 nucleotides: TGTGCCAGCAGCCGCCGAGGGACAGGACCTTACGAGCAGTACTTC. This rearrangement joins TRBV7-8 to TRBJ2-7; 8 nucleotides line up with TRBD1. The CDR3 sequence is 15 residues long. Unmatched junction bases numbered 10, after V lost 5 bases and J lost 4 bases. Germline V gives CDR1 SGHVS, CDR2 FQNEAQ. The full variable domain, with the rest looked up from reference TRBV7-8 and TRBJ2-7, is GAGVSQSPRYKVAKRGQDVALRCDPISGHVSLFWYQQALGQGPEFLTYFQNEAQLDKSGLPSDRFFAERPEGSVSTLKIQRTQQEDSAVYLCASSRRGTGPYEQYFGPGTRLTVT.